This T cell receptor beta chain comes out of a study of T cell responses to AZD1222 COVID-19 vaccine. After removal of 6 bases from V and 5 bases from J, the junction contained 3 bases not matched to a gene. The germline CDR1 and CDR2 sequences are SNHLY and FYNNEI. The CDR3 spans 13 residues. Study-wide points: Two AZD1222 doses significantly raised spike-specific TCR breadth and depth over controls. White British people made up most donors, females outnumbered males, and clonal diversity was possibly underestimated.

Details on this clone: Its cognate antigen is unknown.

TCRdb keeps only in-frame clones here, not all; method: immunoSEQ multiplex PCR. The sample has about 120,000 clones; roughly 91% are singletons. Sequences were derived from peripheral blood, sampled on day 0 of MenACWY control vaccination. The V call is TRBV2, the J call TRBJ2-2, with TRBD2 identical over 7 bases. The receptor's source is an adult in good health. The CDR3 loop reads CASRGGATGELFF. DNA for the CDR3: TGTGCCAGCAGGGGAGGGGCGACCGGGGAGCTGTTTTTT.